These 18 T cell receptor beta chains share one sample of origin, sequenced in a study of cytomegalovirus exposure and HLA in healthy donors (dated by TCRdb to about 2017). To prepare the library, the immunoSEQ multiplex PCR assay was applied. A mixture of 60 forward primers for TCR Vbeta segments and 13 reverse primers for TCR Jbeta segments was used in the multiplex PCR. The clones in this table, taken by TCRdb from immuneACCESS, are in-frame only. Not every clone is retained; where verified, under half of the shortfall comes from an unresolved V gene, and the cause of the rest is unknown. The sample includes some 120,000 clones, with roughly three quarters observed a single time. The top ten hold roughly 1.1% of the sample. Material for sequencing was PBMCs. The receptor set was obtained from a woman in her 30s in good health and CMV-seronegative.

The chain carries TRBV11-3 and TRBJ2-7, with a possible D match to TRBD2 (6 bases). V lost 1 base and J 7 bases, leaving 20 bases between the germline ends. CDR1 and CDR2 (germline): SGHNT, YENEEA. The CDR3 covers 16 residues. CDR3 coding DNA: TGTGCCAGCAGCTTAGCTGGAGGACCCGCGGGAATAGAGCAGTACTTC. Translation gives CASSLAGGPAGIEQYF.

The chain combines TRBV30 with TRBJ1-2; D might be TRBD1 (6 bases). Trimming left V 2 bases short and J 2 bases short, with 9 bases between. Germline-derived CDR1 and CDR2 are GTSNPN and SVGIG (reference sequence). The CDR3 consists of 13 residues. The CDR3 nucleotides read TGTGCCTGGAGTTTAGGGACAAACTATGGCTACACCTTC. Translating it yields CAWSLGTNYGYTF.

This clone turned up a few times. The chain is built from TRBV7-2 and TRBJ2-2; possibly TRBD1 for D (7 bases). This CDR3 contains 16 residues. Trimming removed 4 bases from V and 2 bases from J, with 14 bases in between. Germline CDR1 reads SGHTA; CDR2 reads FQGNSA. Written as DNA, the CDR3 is TGTGCCAGCAGCTCCGCGGGACAGATTAACACCGGGGAGCTGTTTTTT. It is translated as CASSSAGQINTGELFF.

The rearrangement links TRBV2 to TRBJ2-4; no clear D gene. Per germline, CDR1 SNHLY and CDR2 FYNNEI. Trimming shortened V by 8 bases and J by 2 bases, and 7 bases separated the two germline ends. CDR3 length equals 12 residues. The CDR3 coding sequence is TGTGCCAGCTTAGTACCCAAAAACATTCAGTACTTC. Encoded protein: CASLVPKNIQYF.

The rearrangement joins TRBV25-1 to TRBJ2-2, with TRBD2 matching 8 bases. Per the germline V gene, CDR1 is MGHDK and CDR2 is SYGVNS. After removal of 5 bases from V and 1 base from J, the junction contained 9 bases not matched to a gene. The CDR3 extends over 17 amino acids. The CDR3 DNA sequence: TGTGCCAGCAGTTCTTATCCGGGACTAGAGAACACCGGGGAGCTGTTTTTT. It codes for CASSSYPGLENTGELFF. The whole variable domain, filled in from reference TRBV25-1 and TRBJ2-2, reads EADIYQTPRYLVIGTGKKITLECSQTMGHDKMYWYQQDPGMELHLIHYSYGVNSTEKGDLSSESTVSRIRTEHFPLTLESARPSHTSQYLCASSSYPGLENTGELFFGEGSRLTVL.

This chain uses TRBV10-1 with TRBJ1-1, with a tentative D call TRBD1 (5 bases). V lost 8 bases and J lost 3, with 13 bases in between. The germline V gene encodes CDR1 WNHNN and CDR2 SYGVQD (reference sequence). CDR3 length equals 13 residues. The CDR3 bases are TGCGCCAGCCATCTTCCGGGGGACACTGAAGCTTTCTTT. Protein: CASHLPGDTEAFF.

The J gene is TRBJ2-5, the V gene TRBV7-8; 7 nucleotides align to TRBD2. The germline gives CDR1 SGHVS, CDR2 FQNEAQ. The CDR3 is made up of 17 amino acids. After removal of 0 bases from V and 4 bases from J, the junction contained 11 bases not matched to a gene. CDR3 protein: CASSLATWAGVGETQYF. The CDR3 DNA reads TGTGCCAGCAGCTTAGCGACCTGGGCGGGAGTAGGAGAGACCCAGTACTTC.

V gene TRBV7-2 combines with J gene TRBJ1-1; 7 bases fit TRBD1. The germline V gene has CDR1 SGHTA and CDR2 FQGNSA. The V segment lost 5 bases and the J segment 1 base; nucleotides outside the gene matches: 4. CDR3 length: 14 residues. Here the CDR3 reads CASSLRTGNTEAFF. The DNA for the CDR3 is TGTGCCAGCAGCCTCAGGACAGGGAACACTGAAGCTTTCTTT.

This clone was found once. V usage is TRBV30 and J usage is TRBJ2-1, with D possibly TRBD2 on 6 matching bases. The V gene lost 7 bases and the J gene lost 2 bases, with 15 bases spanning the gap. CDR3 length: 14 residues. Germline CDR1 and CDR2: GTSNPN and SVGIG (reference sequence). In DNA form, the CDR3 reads TGTGCCTCCCAAGGAGGGGAGCCCTACAATGAGCAGTTCTTC. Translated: CASQGGEPYNEQFF.

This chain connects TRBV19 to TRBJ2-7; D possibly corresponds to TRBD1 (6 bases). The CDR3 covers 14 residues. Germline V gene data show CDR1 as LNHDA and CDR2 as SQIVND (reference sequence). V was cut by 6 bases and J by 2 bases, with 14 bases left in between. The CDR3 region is CASRRTESTYEQYF. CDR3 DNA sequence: TGTGCCAGTAGGAGGACAGAATCCACCTACGAGCAGTACTTC. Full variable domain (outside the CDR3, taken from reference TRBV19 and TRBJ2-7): DGGITQSPKYLFRKEGQNVTLSCEQNLNHDAMYWYRQDPGQGLRLIYYSQIVNDFQKGDIAEGYSVSREKKESFPLTVTSAQKNPTAFYLCASRRTESTYEQYFGPGTRLTVT.

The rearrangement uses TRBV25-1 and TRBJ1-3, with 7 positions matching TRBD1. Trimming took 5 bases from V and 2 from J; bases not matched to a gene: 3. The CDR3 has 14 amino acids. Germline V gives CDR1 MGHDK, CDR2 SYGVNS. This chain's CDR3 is CASSQTGTGNTIYF. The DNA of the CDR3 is TGTGCCAGCAGTCAGACAGGGACTGGAAACACCATATATTTT.

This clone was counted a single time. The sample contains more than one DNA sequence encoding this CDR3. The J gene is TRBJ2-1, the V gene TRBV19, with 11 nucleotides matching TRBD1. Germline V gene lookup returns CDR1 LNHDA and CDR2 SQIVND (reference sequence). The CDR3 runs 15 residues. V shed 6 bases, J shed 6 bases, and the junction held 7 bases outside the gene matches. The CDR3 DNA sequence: TGTGCCAGTAGCACCGGGACAGGGGGTTTCAATGAGCAGTTCTTC. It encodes CASSTGTGGFNEQFF. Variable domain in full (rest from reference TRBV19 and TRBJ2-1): DGGITQSPKYLFRKEGQNVTLSCEQNLNHDAMYWYRQDPGQGLRLIYYSQIVNDFQKGDIAEGYSVSREKKESFPLTVTSAQKNPTAFYLCASSTGTGGFNEQFFGPGTRLTVL.

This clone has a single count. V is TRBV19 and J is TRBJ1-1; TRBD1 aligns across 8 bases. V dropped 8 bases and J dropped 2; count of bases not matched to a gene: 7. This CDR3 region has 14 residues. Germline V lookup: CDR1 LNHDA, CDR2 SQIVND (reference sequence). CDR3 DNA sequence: TGTGCCAGTTGGACAGGGATTTTTAACACTGAAGCTTTCTTT. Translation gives CASWTGIFNTEAFF.

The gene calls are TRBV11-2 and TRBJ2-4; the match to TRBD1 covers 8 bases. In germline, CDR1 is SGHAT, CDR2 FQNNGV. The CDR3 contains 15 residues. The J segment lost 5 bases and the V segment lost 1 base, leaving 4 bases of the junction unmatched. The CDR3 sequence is CASSLAQGDENIQYF. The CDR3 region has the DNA TGTGCCAGCAGCTTAGCACAGGGGGATGAAAACATTCAGTACTTC.

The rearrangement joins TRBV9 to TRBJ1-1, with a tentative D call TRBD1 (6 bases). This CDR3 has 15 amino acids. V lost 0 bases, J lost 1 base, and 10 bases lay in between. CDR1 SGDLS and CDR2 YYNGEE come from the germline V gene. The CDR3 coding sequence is TGTGCCAGCAGCGTAGCTCCAGGGGAGAACACTGAAGCTTTCTTT. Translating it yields CASSVAPGENTEAFF.

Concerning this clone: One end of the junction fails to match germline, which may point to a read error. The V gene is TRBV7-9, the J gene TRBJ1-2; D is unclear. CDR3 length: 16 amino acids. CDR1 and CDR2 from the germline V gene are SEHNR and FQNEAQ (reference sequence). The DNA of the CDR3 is TGTTCCAGCAGCCCCGACGTGTTATTACAGTCCTATGGCTACACCTTC. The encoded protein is CSSSPDVLLQSYGYTF.

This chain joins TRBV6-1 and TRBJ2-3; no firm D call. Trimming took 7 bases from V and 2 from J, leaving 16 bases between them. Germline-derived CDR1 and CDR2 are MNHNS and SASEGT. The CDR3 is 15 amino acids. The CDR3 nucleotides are TGTGCCAGCACTCTCGGAGCGTCCTTCACAGATACGCAGTATTTT. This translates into CASTLGASFTDTQYF.

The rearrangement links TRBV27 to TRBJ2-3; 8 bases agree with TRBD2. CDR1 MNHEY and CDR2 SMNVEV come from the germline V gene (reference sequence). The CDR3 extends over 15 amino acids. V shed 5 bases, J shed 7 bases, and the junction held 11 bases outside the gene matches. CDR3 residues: CASSPTSAALNTQYF. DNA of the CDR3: TGTGCCAGCAGTCCGACTAGCGCAGCACTAAATACGCAGTATTTT.